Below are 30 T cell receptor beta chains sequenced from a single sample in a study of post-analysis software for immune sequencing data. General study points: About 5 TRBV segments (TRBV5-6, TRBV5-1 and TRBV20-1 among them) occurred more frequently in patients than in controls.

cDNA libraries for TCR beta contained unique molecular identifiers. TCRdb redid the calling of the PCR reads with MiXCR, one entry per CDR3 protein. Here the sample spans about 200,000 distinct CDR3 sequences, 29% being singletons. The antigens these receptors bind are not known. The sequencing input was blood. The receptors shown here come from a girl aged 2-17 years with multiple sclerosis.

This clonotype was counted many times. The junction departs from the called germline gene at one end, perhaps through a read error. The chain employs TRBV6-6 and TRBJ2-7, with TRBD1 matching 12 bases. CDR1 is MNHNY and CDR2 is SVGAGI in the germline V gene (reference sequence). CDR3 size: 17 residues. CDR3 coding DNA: TGTGCCAGCAGTTACTCGAGGGGGACAGGGGGCACCTATGAGCAGTACTTC. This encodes CASSYSRGTGGTYEQYF.

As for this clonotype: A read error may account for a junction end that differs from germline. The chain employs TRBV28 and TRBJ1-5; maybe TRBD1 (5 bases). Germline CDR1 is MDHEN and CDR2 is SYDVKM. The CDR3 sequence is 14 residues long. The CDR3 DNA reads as TGTACCAGCAGGGAGTGGGCTAGCAATCAGCCCCAGCATTTT. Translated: CTSREWASNQPQHF.

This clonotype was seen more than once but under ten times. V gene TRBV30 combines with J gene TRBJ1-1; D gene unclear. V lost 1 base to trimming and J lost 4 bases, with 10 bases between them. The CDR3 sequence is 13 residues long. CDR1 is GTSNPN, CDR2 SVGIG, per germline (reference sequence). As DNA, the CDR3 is TGTGCCTGGAGTGGGGGTTTCGGCACTGAAGCTTTCTTT. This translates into CAWSGGFGTEAFF.

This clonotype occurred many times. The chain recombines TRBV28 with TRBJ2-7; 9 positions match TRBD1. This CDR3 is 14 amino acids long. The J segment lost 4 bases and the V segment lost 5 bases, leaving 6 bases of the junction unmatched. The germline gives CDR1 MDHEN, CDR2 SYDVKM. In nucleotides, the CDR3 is TGTGCCAGCAGTCGGACAGGGGTTATTTACGAGCAGTACTTC. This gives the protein CASSRTGVIYEQYF. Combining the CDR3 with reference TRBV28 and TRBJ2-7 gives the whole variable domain DVKVTQSSRYLVKRTGEKVFLECVQDMDHENMFWYRQDPGLGLRLIYFSYDVKMKEKGDIPEGYSVSREKKERFSLILESASTNQTSMYLCASSRTGVIYEQYFGPGTRLTVT.

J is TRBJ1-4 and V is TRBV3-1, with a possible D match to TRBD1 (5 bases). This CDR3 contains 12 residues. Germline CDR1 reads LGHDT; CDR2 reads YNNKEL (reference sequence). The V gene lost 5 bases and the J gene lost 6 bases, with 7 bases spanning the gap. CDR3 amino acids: CASSGTYEKLFF. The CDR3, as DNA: TGTGCCAGCAGCGGGACTTATGAAAAACTGTTTTTT.

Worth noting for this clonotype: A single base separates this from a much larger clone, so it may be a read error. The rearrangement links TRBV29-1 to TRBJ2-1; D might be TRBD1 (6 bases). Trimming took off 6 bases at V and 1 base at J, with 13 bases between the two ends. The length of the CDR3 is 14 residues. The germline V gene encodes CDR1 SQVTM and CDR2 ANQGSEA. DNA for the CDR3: TGCAGCGTAAGGACAAGGGGGTCCTACAATGAGCAGTTCTTC. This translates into CSVRTRGSYNEQFF.

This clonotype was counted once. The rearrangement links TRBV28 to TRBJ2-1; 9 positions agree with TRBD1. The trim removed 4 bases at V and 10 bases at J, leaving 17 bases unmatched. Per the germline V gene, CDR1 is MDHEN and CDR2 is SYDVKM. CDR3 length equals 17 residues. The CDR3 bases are TGTGCCAGCAGTTGGGAACCCGGGACAGGGCTTCGGTACGAGCAGTTCTTC. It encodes CASSWEPGTGLRYEQFF.

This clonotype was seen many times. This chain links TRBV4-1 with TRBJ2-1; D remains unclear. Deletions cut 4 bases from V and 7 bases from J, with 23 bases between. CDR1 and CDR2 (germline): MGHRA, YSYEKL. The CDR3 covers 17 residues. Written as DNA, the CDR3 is TGCGCCAGCAGCCTGCGGATCGGCCTAGTAGGCTTGAATGAGCAGTTCTTC. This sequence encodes CASSLRIGLVGLNEQFF.

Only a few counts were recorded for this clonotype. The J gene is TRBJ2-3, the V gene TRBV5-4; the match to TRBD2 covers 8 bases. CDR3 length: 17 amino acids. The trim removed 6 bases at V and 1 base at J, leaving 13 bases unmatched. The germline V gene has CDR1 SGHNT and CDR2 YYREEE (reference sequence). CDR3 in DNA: TGTGCCAGCAAAAGACCGGGCGCGACTAGCGGCACAGATACGCAGTATTTT. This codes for CASKRPGATSGTDTQYF.

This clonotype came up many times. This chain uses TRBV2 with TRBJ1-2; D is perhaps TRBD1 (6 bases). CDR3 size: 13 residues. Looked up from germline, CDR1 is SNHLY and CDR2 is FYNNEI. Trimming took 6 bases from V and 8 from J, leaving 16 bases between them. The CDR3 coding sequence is TGTGCCAGCAGGGACAGAGTAATTATAGGCTACACCTTC. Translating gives CASRDRVIIGYTF.

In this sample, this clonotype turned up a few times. The CDR3 here is CASSLEGGRGYEQYF. The CDR3 coding sequence is TGCGCCAGCAGCTTGGAAGGCGGTCGGGGCTACGAGCAGTACTTC. V usage is TRBV5-1 and J usage is TRBJ2-7, with D possibly TRBD2 on 5 matching bases. Between the trimmed V and J ends, which lost 0 bases and 3 bases, there was a span of 13 bases. Germline V CDR1 and CDR2: SGHRS, YFSETQ. The CDR3 contains 15 residues.

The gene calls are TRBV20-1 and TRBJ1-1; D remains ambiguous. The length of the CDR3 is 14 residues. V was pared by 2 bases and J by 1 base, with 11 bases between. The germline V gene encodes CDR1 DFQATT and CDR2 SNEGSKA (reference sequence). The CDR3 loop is CSARRLRENTEAFF. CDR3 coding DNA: TGCAGTGCTAGAAGGTTGCGGGAGAACACTGAAGCTTTCTTT.

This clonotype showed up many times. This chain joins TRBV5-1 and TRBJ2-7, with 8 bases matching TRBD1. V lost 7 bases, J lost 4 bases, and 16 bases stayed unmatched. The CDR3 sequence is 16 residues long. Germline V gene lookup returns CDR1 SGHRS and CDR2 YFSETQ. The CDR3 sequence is CASSPQPGQATYEQYF. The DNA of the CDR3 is TGCGCCAGCTCCCCCCAGCCGGGACAGGCAACTTACGAGCAGTACTTC.

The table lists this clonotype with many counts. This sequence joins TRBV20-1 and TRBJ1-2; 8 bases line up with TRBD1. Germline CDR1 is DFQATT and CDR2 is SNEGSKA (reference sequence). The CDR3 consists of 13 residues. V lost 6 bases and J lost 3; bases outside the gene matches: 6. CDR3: CSATRTGHYGYTF. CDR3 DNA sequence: TGCAGTGCCACCCGGACAGGGCACTATGGCTACACCTTC.

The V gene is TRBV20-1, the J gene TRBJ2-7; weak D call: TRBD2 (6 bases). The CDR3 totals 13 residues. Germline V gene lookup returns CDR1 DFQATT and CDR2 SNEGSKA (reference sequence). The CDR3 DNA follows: TGCAGCCCTACCCGGGAGTCGGCACGCGAGCAGTACTTC. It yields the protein CSPTRESAREQYF.

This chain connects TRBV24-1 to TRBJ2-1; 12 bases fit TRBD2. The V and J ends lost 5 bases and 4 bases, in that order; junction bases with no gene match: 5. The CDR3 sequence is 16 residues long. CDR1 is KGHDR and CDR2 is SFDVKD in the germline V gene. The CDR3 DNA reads TGTGCCACCAGTGCCGCTAGCGGGGGGGAATACAATGAGCAGTTCTTC. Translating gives CATSAASGGEYNEQFF.

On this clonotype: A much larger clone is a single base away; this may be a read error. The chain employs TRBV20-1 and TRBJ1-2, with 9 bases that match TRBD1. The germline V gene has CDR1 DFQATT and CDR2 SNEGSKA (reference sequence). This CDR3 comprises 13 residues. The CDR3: CSAKQGANDGHTF. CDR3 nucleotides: TGCAGTGCTAAACAGGGGGCGAACGATGGCCACACCTTC.

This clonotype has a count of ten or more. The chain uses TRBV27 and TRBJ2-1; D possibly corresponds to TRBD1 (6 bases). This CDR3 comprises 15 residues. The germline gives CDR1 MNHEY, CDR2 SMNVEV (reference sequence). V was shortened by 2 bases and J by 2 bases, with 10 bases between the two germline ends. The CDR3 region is CASSLGTPPYNEQFF. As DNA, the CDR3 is TGTGCCAGCAGTTTAGGGACACCTCCCTACAATGAGCAGTTCTTC.

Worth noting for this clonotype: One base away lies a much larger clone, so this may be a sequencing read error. The CDR3 DNA sequence: TGCAGTGTAGGACGCCCGGGACGAAACAATGAGCAGTTCTTC. Protein: CSVGRPGRNNEQFF. V usage is TRBV20-1 and J usage is TRBJ2-1; perhaps D is TRBD1 or TRBD2 (5 bases each). Germline V gene lookup returns CDR1 DFQATT and CDR2 SNEGSKA (reference sequence). This CDR3 spans 14 amino acids. V was trimmed by 7 bases and J by 5 bases, leaving 18 bases between them.

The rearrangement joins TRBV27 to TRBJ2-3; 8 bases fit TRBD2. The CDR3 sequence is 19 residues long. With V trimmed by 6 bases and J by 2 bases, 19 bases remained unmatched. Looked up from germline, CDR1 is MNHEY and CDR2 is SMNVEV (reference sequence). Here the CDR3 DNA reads TGTGCCAGCAGAAAAATCCTCTTAGCGGGGCAATACCTCACAGATACGCAGTATTTT. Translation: CASRKILLAGQYLTDTQYF.

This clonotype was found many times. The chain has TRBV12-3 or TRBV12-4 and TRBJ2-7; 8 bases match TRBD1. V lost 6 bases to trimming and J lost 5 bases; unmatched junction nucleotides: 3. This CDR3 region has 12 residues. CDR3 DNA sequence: TGTGCCAGCAGCTCAGGGGGCAACGAGCAGTACTTC. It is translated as CASSSGGNEQYF.

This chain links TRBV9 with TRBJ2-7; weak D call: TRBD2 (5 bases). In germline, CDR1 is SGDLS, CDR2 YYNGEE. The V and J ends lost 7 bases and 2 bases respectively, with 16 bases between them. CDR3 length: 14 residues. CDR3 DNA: TGTGCCAGCGCTGCTAGCTTGGGCCCCTACGAGCAGTACTTC. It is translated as CASAASLGPYEQYF.

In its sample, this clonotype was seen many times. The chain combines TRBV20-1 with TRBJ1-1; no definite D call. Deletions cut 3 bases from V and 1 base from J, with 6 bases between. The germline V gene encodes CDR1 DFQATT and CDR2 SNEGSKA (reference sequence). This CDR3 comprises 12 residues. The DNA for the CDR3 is TGCAGTGCTAGCCCGGAGAACACTGAAGCTTTCTTT. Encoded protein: CSASPENTEAFF.

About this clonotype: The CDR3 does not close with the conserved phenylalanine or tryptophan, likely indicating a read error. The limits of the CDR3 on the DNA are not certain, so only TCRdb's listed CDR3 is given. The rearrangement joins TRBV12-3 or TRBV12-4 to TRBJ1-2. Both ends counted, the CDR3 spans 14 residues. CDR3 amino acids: CASSPVGTFMGHTC.

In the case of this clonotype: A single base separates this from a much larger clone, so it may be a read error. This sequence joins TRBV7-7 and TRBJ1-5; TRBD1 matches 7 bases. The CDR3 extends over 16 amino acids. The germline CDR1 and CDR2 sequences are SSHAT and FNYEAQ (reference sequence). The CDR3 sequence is CASSSARRQGKQPQHF. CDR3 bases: TGTGCTAGCAGCTCAGCTAGGAGACAGGGAAAACAGCCCCAGCATTTT.

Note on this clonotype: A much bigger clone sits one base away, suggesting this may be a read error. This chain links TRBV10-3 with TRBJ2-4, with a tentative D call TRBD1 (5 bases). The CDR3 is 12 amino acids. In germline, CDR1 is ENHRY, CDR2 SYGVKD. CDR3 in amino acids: CAVSETKGIQYF. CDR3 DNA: TGTGCCGTCAGTGAAACCAAGGGGATTCAGTACTTC.

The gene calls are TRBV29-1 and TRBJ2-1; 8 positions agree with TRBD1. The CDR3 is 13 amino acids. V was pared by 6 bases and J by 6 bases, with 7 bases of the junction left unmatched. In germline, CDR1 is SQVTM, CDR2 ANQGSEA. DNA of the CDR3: TGCAGCGTCGAAACAGGGGGAGGCAATGAGCAGTTCTTC. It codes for CSVETGGGNEQFF.

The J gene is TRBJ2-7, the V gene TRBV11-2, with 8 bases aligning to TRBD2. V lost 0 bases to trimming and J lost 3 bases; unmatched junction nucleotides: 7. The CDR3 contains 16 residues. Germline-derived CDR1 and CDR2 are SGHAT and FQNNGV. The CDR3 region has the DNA TGTGCCAGCAGCTTAGATCGAAGACTAGCGTGCTACGAGCAGTACTTC. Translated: CASSLDRRLACYEQYF.

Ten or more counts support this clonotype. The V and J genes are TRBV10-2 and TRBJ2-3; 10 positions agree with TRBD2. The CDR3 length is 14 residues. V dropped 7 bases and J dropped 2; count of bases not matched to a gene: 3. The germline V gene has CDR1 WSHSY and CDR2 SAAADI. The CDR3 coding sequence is TGCGCCAGCAACCTAGCGGGGGTCACAGATACGCAGTATTTT. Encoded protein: CASNLAGVTDTQYF.

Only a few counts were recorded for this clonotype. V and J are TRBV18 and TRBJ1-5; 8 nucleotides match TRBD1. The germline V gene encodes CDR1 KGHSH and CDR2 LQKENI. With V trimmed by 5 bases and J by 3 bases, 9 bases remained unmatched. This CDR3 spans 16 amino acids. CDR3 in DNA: TGTGCCAGCTCATCCTCCTGGACAGGGTCCAATCAGCCCCAGCATTTT. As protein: CASSSSWTGSNQPQHF.